This T cell receptor beta chain was documented in a study of immune cell composition in non-small cell lung cancer. Assay used: immunoSEQ multiplex PCR; TCRdb lists only in-frame clones, some missing. The sample gives thousands of clones, roughly 65% of which show up once; more than 7.5% is in the top ten. The CDR3 length is 15 residues. The germline V gene has CDR1 LNHNV and CDR2 YYDKDF (reference sequence). Losses at the gene ends were 2 bases for V and 8 bases for J; bases not matched to a gene: 6. The source is a human donor with non-small cell lung cancer. The chain carries TRBV15 and TRBJ1-4; TRBD1 matches at 9 bases. Source material: lung tumor tissue. The CDR3 spells CATSRLGQGLEKLFF. Here the CDR3 DNA reads TGTGCCACCAGCAGACTCGGACAGGGGCTCGAAAAACTGTTTTTT.